The 12 T cell receptor beta chains in this list originate from one sample, sequenced in a study of blood T cell repertoires in COVID-19. Produced via immunoSEQ multiplex PCR; TCRdb's table is partial and in-frame only. This sample has 250,000 to 350,000 clones, with about 86% found just once. Input material: peripheral blood. The receptors shown here come from a person aged 70 to 85 with COVID-19, enrolled during active disease.

The J gene is TRBJ2-1, the V gene TRBV27; 8 nucleotides agree with TRBD2. Trimming removed 4 bases from V and 1 base from J; junction bases left unmatched: 3. CDR1 and CDR2 (germline): MNHEY, SMNVEV (reference sequence). The CDR3 contains 15 residues. The CDR3 nucleotides are TGTGCCAGCAGTTCACTAGCGGCTTCCTACAATGAGCAGTTCTTC. This gives the protein CASSSLAASYNEQFF.

This clone has just one count. The chain is built from TRBV29-1 and TRBJ2-2; TRBD2 agrees at 7 bases. CDR1 and CDR2 (germline): SQVTM, ANQGSEA. CDR3 size: 14 residues. Losses at the gene ends were 4 bases for V and 0 bases for J; bases not matched to a gene: 2. The CDR3 reads CSVAGLANTGELFF. CDR3 DNA sequence: TGCAGCGTTGCTGGACTAGCGAACACCGGGGAGCTGTTTTTT.

The gene calls are TRBV7-3 and TRBJ2-3; 8 nucleotides match TRBD2. This CDR3 is built from 15 residues. Germline-derived CDR1 and CDR2 are SGHTA and FQGTGA. V dropped 7 bases and J dropped 3; count of bases not matched to a gene: 9. The CDR3 bases are TGTGCCAGCAAACGCCAGGGACTAGGAACAGATACGCAGTATTTT. Translated: CASKRQGLGTDTQYF.

The chain uses TRBV7-9 and TRBJ2-1, with 10 bases aligning to TRBD2. In germline, CDR1 is SEHNR, CDR2 FQNEAQ (reference sequence). The CDR3 is 16 residues long. J lost 4 bases, V lost 5 bases, and 8 bases had no gene match. CDR3 sequence (DNA): TGTGCCAGCAGCCCCCGGGCTAGCGGGGGTTACAATGAGCAGTTCTTC. Protein: CASSPRASGGYNEQFF.

The V and J genes are TRBV19 and TRBJ1-3, with a possible D match to TRBD1 (6 bases). The CDR3 is 13 amino acids. Germline lookup yields CDR1 LNHDA and CDR2 SQIVND (reference sequence). V dropped 9 bases and J dropped 1 base, with 10 bases sitting between them. CDR3: CASRTDSGNTIYF. The CDR3 DNA reads as TGTGCCAGCCGGACAGATTCTGGAAACACCATATATTTT.

The rearrangement links TRBV29-1 to TRBJ1-2; 7 bases are a match to TRBD1. The CDR3 sequence is 16 residues long. In germline, CDR1 is SQVTM, CDR2 ANQGSEA. The V and J ends lost 3 bases and 5 bases, in that order; junction bases with no gene match: 15. As DNA, the CDR3 is TGCAGCGTTGACACCCCACCTCGGACAGGCTTGTATGGCTACACCTTC. Translation gives CSVDTPPRTGLYGYTF.

This sequence joins TRBV6-6 and TRBJ1-3, with a weak D call TRBD1 (6 bases). Germline CDR1 MNHNY, CDR2 SVGAGI (reference sequence). This CDR3 region has 15 residues. The V end lost 5 bases, the J end lost 4 bases, and 15 bases lay between the germline ends. CDR3 sequence: CASSTSGGLGNTIYF. Written as DNA, the CDR3 is TGTGCCAGCAGTACCTCGGGGGGCTTAGGAAACACCATATATTTT.

This clone was seen only once. The V call is TRBV6-5, the J call TRBJ2-3, with D unresolved. V lost 8 bases and J lost 6, with 21 bases in between. This CDR3 region has 15 residues. CDR1 and CDR2 from the germline V gene are MNHEY and SVGAGI. The CDR3 spells CASCWLGEALDTQYF. The CDR3 DNA reads as TGTGCCAGCTGTTGGCTGGGCGAAGCCTTGGATACGCAGTATTTT.

This clone has only one observation. The chain links TRBV19 to TRBJ1-1, with TRBD1 matching over 7 bases. V lost 5 bases and J lost 6; bases outside the gene matches: 6. This CDR3 has 13 residues. In germline, CDR1 is LNHDA, CDR2 SQIVND (reference sequence). CDR3 sequence reads: CASSGTGVPEAFF. CDR3 DNA sequence: TGTGCCAGTAGTGGAACAGGGGTCCCTGAAGCTTTCTTT.

The chain couples TRBV6-4 to TRBJ1-2, with TRBD1 identical over 9 bases. The CDR3 sequence is 18 residues long. V trimming: 7 bases; J trimming: 3 bases; junction bases outside the gene matches: 18. The germline gives CDR1 MRHNA, CDR2 SNTAGT. CDR3 protein: CASNIGGGTGLVDYGYTF. Here the CDR3 DNA reads TGTGCCAGCAACATCGGGGGCGGGACAGGGCTTGTAGACTATGGCTACACCTTC.

The chain is built from TRBV7-8 and TRBJ2-7; the match to TRBD1 covers 11 bases. With V trimmed by 5 bases and J by 2 bases, 11 bases remained unmatched. This CDR3 is built from 17 residues. Germline V CDR1 and CDR2: SGHVS, FQNEAQ. CDR3 sequence: CASSLGTGGRRAYEQYF. The CDR3 DNA is TGTGCCAGCAGCCTAGGGACAGGGGGACGGAGGGCCTACGAGCAGTACTTC.

The chain employs TRBV4-2 and TRBJ2-2; 10 bases align to TRBD2. V dropped 1 base and J dropped 6; count of bases not matched to a gene: 8. The CDR3 contains 17 residues. The V gene's germline CDR1 is LGHNA and CDR2 YNFKEQ. CDR3 DNA: TGTGCCAGCAGCCAAGGGTTCTCTAGCGGGAGTTCCGGGGAGCTGTTTTTT. Its translation is CASSQGFSSGSSGELFF.